The 28 T cell receptor beta chains given below trace back to one sample, sequenced in a study of blood T cells in healthy people across ages. Next came a second PCR, run for about 7 to 12 cycles, which used a sample-barcoded 5' primer along with a J-beta primer mix. TCRdb passed the 5' RACE reads through MiXCR, listing each CDR3 protein once. The sample has approximately 1.5 million distinct CDR3 sequences; about 35% are singletons. Sequencing used blood. These receptors all stem from a woman in her thirties in good health.

As concerns this clonotype: Mismatch with germline at one junction end may stem from a read error. The rearrangement uses TRBV10-3 and TRBJ1-2; D unclear. The CDR3 covers 17 residues. In germline, CDR1 is ENHRY, CDR2 SYGVKD. CDR3 sequence: CAISGRREGEANCGYTF. CDR3 nucleotides: TGTGCCATCAGTGGCCGACGTGAGGGAGAAGCTAACTGTGGCTACACCTTC.

This clonotype was seen ten or more times. This chain connects TRBV18 to TRBJ1-4; D possibly corresponds to TRBD1 (5 bases). Per the germline V gene, CDR1 is KGHSH and CDR2 is LQKENI. The CDR3 loop spans 15 amino acids. V was clipped by 8 bases and J by 1 base, with 14 bases between them. The CDR3 loop is CASTARQGTNEKLFF. The CDR3 DNA reads TGTGCCAGCACGGCACGGCAGGGAACTAATGAAAAACTGTTTTTT.

Ten or more counts support this clonotype. J is TRBJ2-3 and V is TRBV5-1; D possibly corresponds to TRBD2 (5 bases). V lost 1 base and J lost 2, with 5 bases in between. This CDR3 region has 13 residues. The germline V gene encodes CDR1 SGHRS and CDR2 YFSETQ. The DNA of the CDR3 is TGCGCCAGCAGCTTGCGGGACACAGATACGCAGTATTTT. It yields the protein CASSLRDTDTQYF.

This clonotype was recorded a few times. The chain recombines TRBV9 with TRBJ2-3; the match to TRBD2 covers 13 bases. Trimming cost V 7 bases and J 4 bases; bases outside gene matches: 3. This CDR3 has 14 residues. Per the germline V gene, CDR1 is SGDLS and CDR2 is YYNGEE. CDR3 amino acids: CASGGLAGADTQYF. In DNA form, the CDR3 reads TGTGCCAGCGGCGGACTAGCGGGAGCAGATACGCAGTATTTT. Using reference TRBV9 and TRBJ2-3 for the parts outside the CDR3, the full variable domain is DSGVTQTPKHLITATGQRVTLRCSPRSGDLSVYWYQQSLDQGLQFLIQYYNGEERAKGNILERFSAQQFPDLHSELNLSSLELGDSALYFCASGGLAGADTQYFGPGTRLTVL.

This clonotype has a handful of counts. A much larger clone differs by one base, so this may be a read error. This rearrangement joins TRBV4-2 to TRBJ2-1; TRBD2 aligns across 7 bases. Matching the DNA end better, TRBJ2-7 makes the J call doubtful. This CDR3 spans 16 amino acids. The germline V gene has CDR1 LGHNA and CDR2 YNFKEQ. In nucleotides, the CDR3 is TGTGCCAGCAGCCATAACCCGGGGGGAACCTACAATGAGCAGTACTTC. This gives the protein CASSHNPGGTYNEQYF.

The rearrangement uses TRBV15 and TRBJ1-2, with D tentatively TRBD1 (5 bases). This CDR3 has 16 amino acids. V lost 0 bases and J lost 4, with 15 bases in between. Germline V lookup: CDR1 LNHNV, CDR2 YYDKDF (reference sequence). DNA of the CDR3: TGTGCCACCAGCAGAGAATACCGGGACTCCGTCTATGGCTACACCTTC. Translation gives CATSREYRDSVYGYTF.

In its sample, this clonotype was seen once. This may arise from a read error, as a much more abundant clone is one base away. The rearrangement links TRBV29-1 to TRBJ2-5, with no clear D. Looked up from germline, CDR1 is SQVTM and CDR2 is ANQGSEA. This CDR3 has 14 residues. CDR3 DNA sequence: TGCGGCGTTGTAATGGAGACCCGTGGGGAGACCCAGTACTTC. As protein: CGVVMETRGETQYF.

CDR3 sequence: CAITQGSSNTEAFF. The CDR3 DNA reads as TGTGCCATCACCCAGGGGTCTTCGAACACTGAAGCTTTCTTT. V is TRBV10-3 and J is TRBJ1-1, with D possibly matching TRBD1 (6 bases). Per germline, CDR1 ENHRY and CDR2 SYGVKD. The CDR3 is 14 amino acids. V lost 7 bases and J lost 1, with 13 bases in between.

The chain employs TRBV6-1 and TRBJ1-5; possible D gene TRBD1, 5 bases. Deletions cut 2 bases from V and 5 bases from J, with 10 bases between. Germline lookup yields CDR1 MNHNS and CDR2 SASEGT. The CDR3 is 14 residues long. CDR3 sequence reads: CASSEIWGDQPQHF. DNA for the CDR3: TGTGCCAGCAGTGAAATTTGGGGGGATCAGCCCCAGCATTTT.

This clonotype was seen just once. The V call is TRBV18, the J call TRBJ2-1; unclear D gene. Matching the DNA end better, TRBJ2-7 makes the J call doubtful. CDR3 length: 15 residues. The germline V gene encodes CDR1 KGHSH and CDR2 LQKENI. Here the CDR3 DNA reads TGTGCCAGCTCACCACGCGTGGGTTCCTACAATGAGCAGTACTTC. Residues: CASSPRVGSYNEQYF.

This clonotype showed up many times. The chain joins TRBV10-3 to TRBJ1-4; 10 positions agree with TRBD1. V shed 10 bases, J shed 6 bases, and the junction held 8 bases outside the gene matches. From germline, CDR1 is ENHRY and CDR2 SYGVKD. This CDR3 comprises 14 residues. This chain's CDR3 is CATLGDRGDEKLFF. In DNA form, the CDR3 reads TGTGCCACCCTGGGGGACAGGGGCGATGAAAAACTGTTTTTT.

The rearrangement uses TRBV29-1 and TRBJ1-1; unclear D gene. Germline CDR1 is SQVTM and CDR2 is ANQGSEA. The CDR3 loop spans 13 amino acids. V shed 1 base and J shed 0 bases, with 6 bases lying between them. CDR3 bases: TGCAGCGTTGAAGGGGGAATGAACACTGAAGCTTTCTTT. Its translation is CSVEGGMNTEAFF.

This clonotype occurred a few times. This rearrangement joins TRBV28 to TRBJ1-5, with D unresolved. V shed 6 bases and J shed 0 bases, with 21 bases lying between them. This CDR3 has 18 amino acids. Germline lookup yields CDR1 MDHEN and CDR2 SYDVKM. The CDR3 protein is CASRPLTGSSHSNQPQHF. The DNA for the CDR3 is TGTGCCAGCAGGCCCTTAACGGGCAGCTCTCATAGCAATCAGCCCCAGCATTTT.

This clonotype was found a few times. V usage is TRBV15 and J usage is TRBJ2-1; 8 bases map to TRBD2. This CDR3 comprises 16 residues. The J segment lost 0 bases and the V segment lost 5 bases, leaving 6 bases of the junction unmatched. CDR1 LNHNV and CDR2 YYDKDF come from the germline V gene (reference sequence). The CDR3 nucleotides read TGTGCCACCAGCGGACTAGCACTTAGCTCCTACAATGAGCAGTTCTTC. It encodes CATSGLALSSYNEQFF.

This chain links TRBV7-2 with TRBJ2-5; TRBD2 aligns across 8 bases. The DNA matches TRBJ2-7 better at its end, which makes the J call doubtful. The germline gives CDR1 SGHTA, CDR2 FQGNSA. The CDR3 is made up of 16 amino acids. CDR3: CASSLSVHGGAVEQYF. CDR3 coding DNA: TGTGCCAGCAGCTTAAGTGTTCACGGGGGGGCGGTCGAGCAGTACTTC.

In its sample, this clonotype was seen a few times. This chain links TRBV12-3 or TRBV12-4 with TRBJ1-2; D is unclear. This CDR3 comprises 13 residues. V lost 4 bases to trimming and J lost 2 bases, with 8 bases between them. The CDR3 loop reads CASSWEVNYGYTF. CDR3 bases: TGTGCCAGCAGTTGGGAAGTAAACTATGGCTACACCTTC.

As concerns this clonotype: This may be a read error: a much more frequent sequence differs by one nucleotide. This chain uses TRBV20-1 with TRBJ2-5; tentatively, D is TRBD2 (6 bases). The J call may be wrong; the DNA end is better matched by TRBJ2-7. Germline values: CDR1 DFQATT, CDR2 SNEGSKA (reference sequence). This CDR3 contains 11 residues. The CDR3 region is CRGGKTNEQYF. The CDR3 DNA is TGCAGGGGCGGGAAAACGAACGAGCAGTACTTC.

This chain uses TRBV6-2 or TRBV6-3 with TRBJ2-3, with D perhaps matching TRBD1 or TRBD2 (5 bases each). Germline loops: CDR1 MNHEY, CDR2 SVGEGT. The V and J ends lost 3 bases and 0 bases respectively, with 10 bases between them. The CDR3 length is 15 residues. The CDR3 is CASSYWGSSTDTQYF. The CDR3 DNA reads as TGTGCCAGCAGTTATTGGGGGTCGAGCACAGATACGCAGTATTTT.

This chain joins TRBV24-1 and TRBJ2-3; 9 bases agree with TRBD1. V trimming: 3 bases; J trimming: 13 bases; junction bases outside the gene matches: 7. This CDR3 is built from 13 residues. CDR1 and CDR2 (germline): KGHDR, SFDVKD. The CDR3: CATSDLVGTGKYF. As DNA, the CDR3 is TGTGCCACCAGTGATCTCGTCGGGACAGGGAAGTATTTT.

This clonotype was detected many times. The V gene is TRBV7-6, the J gene TRBJ2-7, with D unclear. Trimming left V 6 bases short and J 5 bases short, with 11 bases between. The CDR3 consists of 12 residues. Germline values: CDR1 SGHVS, CDR2 FNYEAQ. The CDR3 sequence: CASSLNGNEQYF. The CDR3 coding sequence is TGTGCCAGCAGTCTCAATGGTAACGAGCAGTACTTC.

This chain joins TRBV7-2 and TRBJ2-5; possible D gene TRBD2, 6 bases. The CDR3 consists of 16 residues. Trimming pared 5 bases from V and 2 bases from J, leaving 18 bases between. The V gene's germline CDR1 is SGHTA and CDR2 FQGNSA. CDR3 DNA sequence: TGTGCCAGCAGCCTCAGACTAGTAGGCGGTCAAGAGACCCAGTACTTC. This codes for CASSLRLVGGQETQYF. Looking up the rest from reference TRBV7-2 and TRBJ2-5 gives the full variable domain: GAGVSQSPSNKVTEKGKDVELRCDPISGHTALYWYRQSLGQGLEFLIYFQGNSAPDKSGLPSDRFSAERTGGSVSTLTIQRTQQEDSAVYLCASSLRLVGGQETQYFGPGTRLLVL.

The table lists this clonotype with a few counts. Here the CDR3 reads CASSLSRSGGPTYEQYF. The DNA for the CDR3 is TGCGCCAGCAGCTTGTCGCGAAGCGGGGGGCCGACCTACGAGCAGTACTTC. The chain is built from TRBV5-1 and TRBJ2-7, with 9 bases that match TRBD2. The CDR3 runs to 17 residues. Trimming took 1 base from V and 2 from J; bases not matched to a gene: 10. CDR1 is SGHRS, CDR2 YFSETQ, per germline.

This clonotype appeared a few times. The chain combines TRBV7-8 with TRBJ2-3; possibly TRBD2 for D (5 bases). CDR3 length equals 14 residues. V was cut by 5 bases and J by 1 base, with 10 bases left in between. Germline assignment: CDR1 SGHVS and CDR2 FQNEAQ. CDR3 DNA: TGTGCCAGCAGCGAGGGTTGGGGCACAGATACGCAGTATTTT. Its translation: CASSEGWGTDTQYF.

The chain employs TRBV5-1 and TRBJ1-1; TRBD1 agrees at 8 bases. The CDR3 contains 14 residues. V gave up 3 bases and J gave up 4 bases; unmatched junction bases: 5. The V gene's germline CDR1 is SGHRS and CDR2 YFSETQ. The chain's CDR3 is CASSSNRGSTEAFF. As DNA, the CDR3 is TGCGCCAGCAGCTCGAACAGGGGGAGCACTGAAGCTTTCTTT.

The J gene is TRBJ2-5, the V gene TRBV29-1; D is possibly TRBD1 or TRBD2 (5 bases each). Trimming left V 4 bases short and J 4 bases short, with 13 bases between. The CDR3 consists of 13 residues. CDR1 and CDR2 from the germline V gene are SQVTM and ANQGSEA. The CDR3 region has the DNA TGCAGCGTTGCTGTCGGGACCCGAGAGACCCAGTACTTC. Translation gives CSVAVGTRETQYF.

The chain carries TRBV2 and TRBJ1-1; TRBD1 matches 7 bases. The length of the CDR3 is 14 residues. CDR1 and CDR2 (germline): SNHLY, FYNNEI. V lost 6 bases to trimming and J lost 3 bases; unmatched junction nucleotides: 7. The CDR3 DNA reads TGTGCCAGCAGGGTGGACAGGACCCACACTGAAGCTTTCTTT. It yields the protein CASRVDRTHTEAFF.

This clonotype was detected a few times. The rearrangement links TRBV6-6 to TRBJ1-2, with D tentatively TRBD1 (5 bases). Trimming left V 6 bases short and J 8 bases short, with 16 bases between. This CDR3 spans 13 amino acids. CDR1 is MNHNY, CDR2 SVGAGI, per germline (reference sequence). Here the CDR3 reads CASREGGVGGYTF. The CDR3 nucleotides read TGTGCCAGCAGGGAAGGAGGGGTCGGGGGCTACACCTTC.

This clonotype showed up many times. This rearrangement joins TRBV5-1 to TRBJ2-1; 7 nucleotides match TRBD1. There are 14 residues in the CDR3. V lost 2 bases, J lost 3 bases, and 2 bases stayed unmatched. Per the germline V gene, CDR1 is SGHRS and CDR2 is YFSETQ. CDR3 amino acids: CASSFGTDYNEQFF. DNA for the CDR3: TGCGCCAGCAGCTTCGGGACAGACTACAATGAGCAGTTCTTC.